The next 32 T cell receptor beta chains were all read from a single sample in a study of blood T cells in healthy people across ages. Sample-barcoded 5' priming and a J-beta primer mix drove a second PCR of roughly 6 to 12 cycles. TCRdb reprocessed the 5' RACE reads with MiXCR, giving one entry per CDR3 protein. This table holds 1.5 million to 2 million distinct CDR3 sequences, roughly two fifths found once. Input material: blood. Receptor source: a human donor in good health.

V usage is TRBV24-1 and J usage is TRBJ2-2; 9 bases match TRBD1. The CDR3 has 15 amino acids. V lost 4 bases and J lost 9; bases outside the gene matches: 8. Germline loops: CDR1 KGHDR, CDR2 SFDVKD. The CDR3 DNA is TGTGCCACCAGTGAGTCGGGACAGGGATACCGGGAGCTGTTTTTT. This codes for CATSESGQGYRELFF.

To note about this clonotype: One junction end does not reproduce the germline sequence, and a read error may be involved. This sequence joins TRBV4-1 and TRBJ2-3, with D possibly called TRBD1 or TRBD2 (5 bases each). The V gene's germline CDR1 is MGHRA and CDR2 YSYEKL. The CDR3 has 16 residues. The CDR3 nucleotides read TGCGCCAGCGGCCAAGAATGGGACGTTAGCACAGATACGCAGTATTTT. The encoded protein is CASGQEWDVSTDTQYF.

V gene TRBV7-2 combines with J gene TRBJ2-7, with TRBD2 as a possible D gene (5 bases). The CDR3 spans 12 residues. V was trimmed by 0 bases and J by 5 bases, leaving 5 bases between them. CDR1 is SGHTA, CDR2 FQGNSA, per germline. The CDR3 loop reads CASSLATNEQYF. The CDR3 DNA follows: TGTGCCAGCAGCTTAGCGACTAACGAGCAGTACTTC.

The CDR3 DNA follows: TGTGCCAGCACCACAAAGTGGCGGGGCGACACCGGGGAGCTGTTTTTT. This codes for CASTTKWRGDTGELFF. The chain is built from TRBV7-8 and TRBJ2-2; possibly TRBD2 for D (6 bases). V lost 7 bases and J 3 bases, leaving 18 bases between the germline ends. The germline V gene encodes CDR1 SGHVS and CDR2 FQNEAQ. This CDR3 contains 16 residues.

The CDR3 loop is CASSYLAENTDTQYF. The CDR3 DNA follows: TGTGCCAGCAGCTATCTAGCGGAGAACACAGATACGCAGTATTTT. The rearrangement joins TRBV13 to TRBJ2-3; 7 positions agree with TRBD2. CDR1 is PRHDT and CDR2 is FYEKMQ in the germline V gene (reference sequence). The CDR3 length is 15 residues. V lost 4 bases to trimming and J lost 2 bases; unmatched junction nucleotides: 6.

This clonotype has just a few counts. The rearrangement joins TRBV2 to TRBJ1-1, with 7 bases lining up with TRBD1. Trimming at V came to 4 bases and at J to 7 bases, leaving 6 bases not matched to a gene. Germline V gene lookup returns CDR1 SNHLY and CDR2 FYNNEI. The CDR3 is 13 residues long. CDR3 coding DNA: TGTGCCAGCAGTGTTGGGCAGGGGGATGAAGCTTTCTTT. This sequence encodes CASSVGQGDEAFF. The full variable domain, its missing parts supplied by reference TRBV2 and TRBJ1-1, is EPEVTQTPSHQVTQMGQEVILRCVPISNHLYFYWYRQILGQKVEFLVSFYNNEISEKSEIFDDQFSVERPDGSNFTLKIRSTKLEDSAMYFCASSVGQGDEAFFGQGTRLTVV.

In this sample, this clonotype turned up a few times. This chain links TRBV6-2 or TRBV6-3 with TRBJ2-7; D gene uncertain. Deletions cut 4 bases from V and 6 bases from J, with 16 bases between. Germline-derived CDR1 and CDR2 are MNHEY and SVGEGT. The CDR3 spans 14 residues. This CDR3 reads CASSWEGNYGEQYF. The CDR3 DNA follows: TGTGCCAGCAGTTGGGAAGGGAATTACGGCGAGCAGTACTTC.

The genes are TRBV15 and TRBJ2-7, with a weak D call TRBD1 (6 bases). The CDR3 has 13 residues. V lost 1 base to trimming and J lost 5 bases, with 9 bases between them. CDR1 and CDR2 (germline): LNHNV, YYDKDF (reference sequence). In nucleotides, the CDR3 is TGTGCCACCAGCAGAGCAGGGGTCCACGAGCAGTACTTC. It codes for CATSRAGVHEQYF.

Comments on this clonotype: A read error may account for a junction end that differs from germline. The chain joins TRBV29-1 to TRBJ2-5; the D is unclear. Germline V gene lookup returns CDR1 SQVTM and CDR2 ANQGSEA. The CDR3 sequence is 13 residues long. The CDR3 region has the DNA TGCAGCGTCGCTAAAAATAGTCAAGAGACCCAGAACTTC. Protein: CSVAKNSQETQNF.

This clonotype was seen only a few times. V gene TRBV24-1 combines with J gene TRBJ2-6; D unclear. CDR3 length: 14 residues. Germline V lookup: CDR1 KGHDR, CDR2 SFDVKD. Trimming removed 4 bases from V and 0 bases from J, with 3 bases in between. The chain's CDR3 is CATSESSGANVLTF. For the CDR3, the DNA is TGTGCCACCAGTGAAAGCTCTGGGGCCAACGTCCTGACTTTC.

This clonotype was observed a few times. The rearrangement links TRBV4-2 to TRBJ2-5; TRBD2 might be the D (6 bases). With 4 bases removed from V and 3 bases from J, the gap between germline ends came to 12 bases. The germline gives CDR1 LGHNA, CDR2 YNFKEQ. This CDR3 region has 14 residues. CDR3 in DNA: TGTGCCAGCAGCCTAACCACGGGGGAAGAGACCCAGTACTTC. Its protein product is CASSLTTGEETQYF.

The sample holds one count of this clonotype. An end of the junction does not agree with germline; a read error may underlie this. The chain uses TRBV12-3 or TRBV12-4 and TRBJ1-1; D not certain. The CDR3 is 13 amino acids. CDR3 sequence reads: CTSKPSRLTEAFF. Written as DNA, the CDR3 is TGTACCAGCAAGCCTAGCCGGCTGACTGAAGCTTTCTTT.

This clonotype appeared a few times. The V and J genes are TRBV12-3 or TRBV12-4 and TRBJ1-2; D may be TRBD1 (6 bases). V was cut by 5 bases and J by 5 bases, with 15 bases left in between. CDR3 length: 14 amino acids. This CDR3 reads CASSTRDTSYGYTF. CDR3 coding DNA: TGTGCCAGCAGTACACGGGACACTTCATATGGCTACACCTTC.

This clonotype was seen only once. The chain links TRBV29-1 to TRBJ2-1; TRBD1 agrees at 7 bases. J lost 3 bases, V lost 2 bases, and 7 bases had no gene match. CDR1 SQVTM and CDR2 ANQGSEA come from the germline V gene. This CDR3 contains 15 residues. CDR3 nucleotide sequence: TGCAGCGTTGAACCCTGGCAGGGGGACTACAATGAGCAGTTCTTC. The encoded protein is CSVEPWQGDYNEQFF.

This clonotype has a handful of counts. The chain combines TRBV20-1 with TRBJ2-3; D may be TRBD2 (6 bases). Germline CDR1 and CDR2: DFQATT and SNEGSKA (reference sequence). The CDR3 covers 12 residues. The CDR3 nucleotides read TGCACCGTCGCGGGGTTGCGAGATACGCAGTATTTT. Protein: CTVAGLRDTQYF.

This chain connects TRBV7-9 to TRBJ1-1; 8 nucleotides align to TRBD1. Germline V CDR1 and CDR2: SEHNR, FQNEAQ (reference sequence). The CDR3 sequence is 15 residues long. V shed 7 bases, J shed 4 bases, and the junction held 11 bases outside the gene matches. The CDR3 DNA follows: TGTGCCAGCACCTCGGCAGGGGGCGGAGGCACTGAAGCTTTCTTT. As protein: CASTSAGGGGTEAFF.

This clonotype was recorded a few times. This rearrangement joins TRBV7-2 to TRBJ1-2, with TRBD1 matching over 7 bases. The V segment lost 5 bases and the J segment 2 bases; nucleotides outside the gene matches: 8. The CDR3 sequence is 15 residues long. Germline V lookup: CDR1 SGHTA, CDR2 FQGNSA. As DNA, the CDR3 is TGTGCCAGCAGCCCAGGGGGTACTATCAACTATGGCTACACCTTC. Its translation is CASSPGGTINYGYTF.

This clonotype was observed a few times. This chain uses TRBV28 with TRBJ2-4; TRBD1 matches at 9 bases. This CDR3 has 17 residues. V shed 6 bases and J 8 bases; nucleotides not matched to a gene: 17. CDR1 is MDHEN, CDR2 SYDVKM, per germline. CDR3 protein: CASSPLSRDRVNDIQYF. Written as DNA, the CDR3 is TGTGCCAGCAGCCCCTTGTCTCGGGACAGGGTAAACGACATTCAGTACTTC.

V is TRBV20-1 and J is TRBJ2-7; 7 bases line up with TRBD1. V dropped 7 bases and J dropped 0; count of bases not matched to a gene: 9. CDR3 length: 14 amino acids. The germline V gene encodes CDR1 DFQATT and CDR2 SNEGSKA (reference sequence). This CDR3 is CSVQTGAYSYEQYF. In nucleotides, the CDR3 is TGCAGTGTACAAACAGGGGCCTACTCCTACGAGCAGTACTTC.

Worth noting for this clonotype: A junction end diverges from the germline sequence, so it may reflect a read error. The CDR3 is CASSPRKATALLGYGHTF. The CDR3 coding sequence is TGTGCCAGCAGTCCCAGGAAGGCGACAGCCTTACTCGGCTATGGCCACACCTTC. This chain uses TRBV6-2 or TRBV6-3 with TRBJ1-2; TRBD1 is a possible D gene (5 bases). This CDR3 comprises 18 residues. Germline CDR1 MNHEY, CDR2 SVGEGT.

This chain connects TRBV5-1 to TRBJ2-1; weak D call: TRBD2 (6 bases). Per germline, CDR1 SGHRS and CDR2 YFSETQ. V lost 4 bases, J lost 8 bases, and 16 bases lay in between. CDR3 length: 14 amino acids. As DNA, the CDR3 is TGCGCCAGCAGCGACGGCGGAGGGTCCGATGAGCAGTTCTTC. Protein product: CASSDGGGSDEQFF.

This chain connects TRBV30 to TRBJ1-1, with a possible D match to TRBD1 (6 bases). Germline-derived CDR1 and CDR2 are GTSNPN and SVGIG (reference sequence). V was shortened by 3 bases and J by 4 bases, with 12 bases between the two germline ends. The CDR3 is 13 amino acids. For the CDR3, the DNA is TGTGCCTGGAGAGAGGGGGTGAGCACTGAAGCTTTCTTT. Encoded protein: CAWREGVSTEAFF. The whole variable domain, remainder taken from reference TRBV30 and TRBJ1-1, is SQTIHQWPATLVQPVGSPLSLECTVEGTSNPNLYWYRQAAGRGLQLLFYSVGIGQISSEVPQNLSASRPQDRQFILSSKKLLLSDSGFYLCAWREGVSTEAFFGQGTRLTVV.

The genes are TRBV12-3 or TRBV12-4 and TRBJ2-4; D is possibly TRBD1 or TRBD2 (5 bases each). Trimming pared 1 base from V and 12 bases from J, leaving 13 bases between. The CDR3 contains 13 residues. The CDR3 bases are TGTGCCAGCAGTTTAGATCAATCAGGGACTCAGTACTTC. It is translated as CASSLDQSGTQYF.

This rearrangement joins TRBV4-3 to TRBJ2-1, with 8 bases lining up with TRBD1. Germline CDR1 is LGHNA and CDR2 is YSLEER. The CDR3 length is 16 residues. The V and J ends lost 1 base and 3 bases, in that order; junction bases with no gene match: 5. CDR3 nucleotide sequence: TGCGCCAGCAGCCAAGTGTCAGGGGGCGACTACAATGAGCAGTTCTTC. It codes for CASSQVSGGDYNEQFF.

The table lists this clonotype with many counts. CDR3 sequence: CASSPTGGSYGYTF. As DNA, the CDR3 is TGTGCCAGCAGCCCTACAGGGGGATCCTATGGCTACACCTTC. This rearrangement joins TRBV7-2 to TRBJ1-2; 8 bases align to TRBD1. Per the germline V gene, CDR1 is SGHTA and CDR2 is FQGNSA. The CDR3 covers 14 residues. The J segment lost 4 bases and the V segment lost 5 bases, leaving 6 bases of the junction unmatched. Using reference TRBV7-2 and TRBJ1-2 for the parts outside the CDR3, the full variable domain is GAGVSQSPSNKVTEKGKDVELRCDPISGHTALYWYRQSLGQGLEFLIYFQGNSAPDKSGLPSDRFSAERTGGSVSTLTIQRTQQEDSAVYLCASSPTGGSYGYTFGSGTRLTVV.

Written as DNA, the CDR3 is TGTGCCACCAGCAGAGAGGCAGGAAATAATTCACCCCTCCACTTT. This translates into CATSREAGNNSPLHF. This rearrangement joins TRBV15 to TRBJ1-6; D unresolved. The germline V gene has CDR1 LNHNV and CDR2 YYDKDF (reference sequence). The CDR3 is 15 amino acids. V lost 0 bases and J 5 bases, leaving 8 bases between the germline ends.

This clonotype was observed a handful of times. V and J are TRBV12-3 or TRBV12-4 and TRBJ2-1; 10 bases map to TRBD2. This CDR3 contains 15 residues. V dropped 3 bases and J dropped 5; count of bases not matched to a gene: 4. This CDR3 reads CASSFQRGGNNEQFF. In nucleotides, the CDR3 is TGTGCCAGCAGTTTTCAGCGGGGGGGCAACAATGAGCAGTTCTTC.

This clonotype showed up just a few times. This rearrangement joins TRBV7-2 to TRBJ1-1, with 7 bases matching TRBD1. V lost 2 bases to trimming and J lost 0 bases; unmatched junction nucleotides: 3. CDR1 SGHTA and CDR2 FQGNSA come from the germline V gene. This CDR3 has 15 amino acids. CDR3 bases: TGTGCCAGCAGCTTACAACAGGGGTTGAACACTGAAGCTTTCTTT. Its protein product is CASSLQQGLNTEAFF. Variable domain in full (rest from reference TRBV7-2 and TRBJ1-1): GAGVSQSPSNKVTEKGKDVELRCDPISGHTALYWYRQSLGQGLEFLIYFQGNSAPDKSGLPSDRFSAERTGGSVSTLTIQRTQQEDSAVYLCASSLQQGLNTEAFFGQGTRLTVV.

The CDR3: CAIPGQGDYGYTF. Written as DNA, the CDR3 is TGTGCCATCCCGGGACAGGGAGACTATGGCTACACCTTC. The chain is built from TRBV12-3 or TRBV12-4 and TRBJ1-2; TRBD1 aligns across 9 bases. The CDR3 runs 13 residues. J gave up 3 bases and V 10 bases, and 6 bases lay outside the gene matches.

This clonotype was seen a handful of times. The V gene is TRBV7-2, the J gene TRBJ1-3; 10 nucleotides align to TRBD1. Germline trimming cut 3 bases from V and 4 bases from J; bases unmatched to any gene: 6. Per the germline V gene, CDR1 is SGHTA and CDR2 is FQGNSA. This CDR3 contains 16 residues. CDR3 residues: CASSFTWDRGGNTIYF. The CDR3 DNA follows: TGTGCCAGCAGCTTTACCTGGGACAGGGGAGGAAACACCATATATTTT.

The chain combines TRBV20-1 with TRBJ2-3; 8 nucleotides match TRBD2. The CDR3 is 15 amino acids. The V gene end was trimmed by 6 bases and the J gene end by 0 bases; junction bases not matched to a gene: 8. The germline gives CDR1 DFQATT, CDR2 SNEGSKA (reference sequence). The CDR3 nucleotides read TGCAGTGCGGATAGCGGGGCTATAAGCACAGATACGCAGTATTTT. It encodes CSADSGAISTDTQYF.

There are a few counts of this clonotype. V gene TRBV4-1 combines with J gene TRBJ1-5; perhaps TRBD1 as D (5 bases). Per the germline V gene, CDR1 is MGHRA and CDR2 is YSYEKL. V was clipped by 3 bases and J by 0 bases, with 9 bases between them. CDR3 size: 15 residues. This CDR3 reads CASSQFQGSNQPQHF. In nucleotides, the CDR3 is TGCGCCAGCAGCCAGTTCCAGGGTAGCAATCAGCCCCAGCATTTT.